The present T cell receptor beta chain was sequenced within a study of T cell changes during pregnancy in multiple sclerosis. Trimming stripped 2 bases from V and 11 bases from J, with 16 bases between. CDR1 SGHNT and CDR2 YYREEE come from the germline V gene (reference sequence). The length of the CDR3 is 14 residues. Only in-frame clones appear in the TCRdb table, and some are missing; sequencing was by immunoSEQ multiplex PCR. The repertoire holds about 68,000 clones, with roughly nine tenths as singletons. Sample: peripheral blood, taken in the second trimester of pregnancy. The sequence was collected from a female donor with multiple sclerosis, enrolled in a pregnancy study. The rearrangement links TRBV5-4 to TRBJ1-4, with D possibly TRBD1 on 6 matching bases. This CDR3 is CASSLQGSGTKLFF. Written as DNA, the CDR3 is TGTGCCAGCAGCTTACAGGGTTCCGGCACGAAACTGTTTTTT.